The text below deals with one T cell receptor (beta chain). It has no known antigen specificity. The record has no base qualities; no much larger clone is one base away. The donors belonged to the validation cohort of about 130 subjects, which was separate from the roughly 700-subject first cohort. Library preparation used the immunoSEQ multiplex PCR assay. Under the source paper's analysis protocol: A statistical classification framework was built for diagnosing cytomegalovirus status from the catalog of TCR beta chain sequences. TCRdb obtained this table from immuneACCESS and retained in-frame rearrangements with V and J assigned. These tables miss some clones; where compared with another copy, unresolved V genes account for less than half of the shortfall, and the remainder is unexplained. Clonal size and the V and J genes are those of that table, whereas D and trimming came from the DNA. Across this sample there are about 110,000 clones, with about 85% seen only once. 3% of the sample lies in the top ten.

This specimen comes from a study of cytomegalovirus exposure and HLA in healthy donors (dated by TCRdb to about 2017). About the investigation overall: The 550 to 750 repertoires of the first cohort and the 120 validation repertoires were produced on the same platform, according to a later analysis. The study aimed to test whether cataloging public T cell receptors could reveal signatures of past pathogen exposure. In addition to the first cohort of 666 subjects, a separate validation cohort of 120 different subjects was used. To predict cytomegalovirus infection status, the study brought together high-throughput TCR immunosequencing, statistical association of individual TCRs with disease status, and machine learning.

Via the germline V gene, CDR1 is SGHDT and CDR2 YYEEEE. The CDR3 goes from the cysteine to the phenylalanine over 13 residues. Just the 39-base CDR3 DNA is kept, in frame starting at base 1. Cut back by 4 bases and 6 bases, the V and J ends lie 11 bases apart. Study-level results and caveats: Of the cluster scores, 90% to 95% were above 0 in a later analysis, which found that TCRs clustered in the first cohort also tended to co-occur in the 120 or so validation repertoires. In vitro tests confirmed that three of the cytomegalovirus-associated TCR beta chains recognize cytomegalovirus antigens. According to the authors, the approach could potentially be generalized to other disease states and immunological phenotypes. Most TCR sequences were observed very rarely across donors, whereas some public TCRs were present in many individuals. A later analysis lacked HLA typing for the validation cohort, so it scored co-occurrence in that cohort across all 130 or so repertoires. The study gave a list of under 200 TCR beta chains associated with cytomegalovirus. In both the original and validation cohorts, the classifier was reported to diagnose cytomegalovirus status with high specificity and sensitivity.

The rearrangement combines TRBV5-6 with TRBJ2-1; no D segment can be confidently identified. This TCR came from a woman under 30 in good health and CMV-seronegative. The sample taken for sequencing was PBMCs. The CDR3 is CASSRLGTNEQFF. The DNA is as follows: TGTGCCAGCAGCCGCCTAGGAACCAATGAGCAGTTCTTC.